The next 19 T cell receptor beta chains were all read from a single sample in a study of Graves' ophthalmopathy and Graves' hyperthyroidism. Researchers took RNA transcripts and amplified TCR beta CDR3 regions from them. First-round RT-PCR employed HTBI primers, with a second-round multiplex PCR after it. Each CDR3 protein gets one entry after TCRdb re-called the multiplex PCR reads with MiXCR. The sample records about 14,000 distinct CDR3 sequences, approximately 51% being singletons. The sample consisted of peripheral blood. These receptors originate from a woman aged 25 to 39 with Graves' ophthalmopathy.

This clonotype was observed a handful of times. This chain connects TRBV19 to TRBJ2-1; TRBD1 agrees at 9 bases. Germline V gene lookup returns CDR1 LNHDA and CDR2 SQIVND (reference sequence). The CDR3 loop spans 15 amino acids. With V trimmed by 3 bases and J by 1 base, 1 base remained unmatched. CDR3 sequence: CASSIGQGSYNEQFF. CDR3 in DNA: TGTGCCAGTAGTATTGGACAGGGGTCCTACAATGAGCAGTTCTTC.

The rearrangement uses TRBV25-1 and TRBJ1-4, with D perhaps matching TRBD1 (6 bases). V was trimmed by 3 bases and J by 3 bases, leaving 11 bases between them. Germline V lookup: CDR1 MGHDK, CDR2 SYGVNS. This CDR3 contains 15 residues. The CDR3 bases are TGTGCCAGCAGTGATCGGGCAGGGGCTAATGAAAAACTGTTTTTT. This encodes CASSDRAGANEKLFF.

CDR3 protein: CASTNRVNTGELFF. CDR3 nucleotide sequence: TGTGCCAGCACTAACAGGGTAAACACCGGGGAGCTGTTTTTT. V and J are TRBV2 and TRBJ2-2; the D gene is possibly TRBD1 (6 bases). CDR1 is SNHLY and CDR2 is FYNNEI in the germline V gene. The CDR3 is 14 residues long. The germline V and J ends were trimmed by 7 bases and 2 bases, with 11 bases remaining between them. The whole variable domain, filled in from reference TRBV2 and TRBJ2-2, reads EPEVTQTPSHQVTQMGQEVILRCVPISNHLYFYWYRQILGQKVEFLVSFYNNEISEKSEIFDDQFSVERPDGSNFTLKIRSTKLEDSAMYFCASTNRVNTGELFFGEGSRLTVL.

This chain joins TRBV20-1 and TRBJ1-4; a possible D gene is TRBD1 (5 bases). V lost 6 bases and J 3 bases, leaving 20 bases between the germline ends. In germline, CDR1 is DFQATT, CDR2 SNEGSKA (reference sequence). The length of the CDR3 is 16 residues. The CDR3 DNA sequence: TGCAGTGCCCTGGGGTCGGGGGGGTCGGCTAATGAAAAACTGTTTTTT. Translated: CSALGSGGSANEKLFF.

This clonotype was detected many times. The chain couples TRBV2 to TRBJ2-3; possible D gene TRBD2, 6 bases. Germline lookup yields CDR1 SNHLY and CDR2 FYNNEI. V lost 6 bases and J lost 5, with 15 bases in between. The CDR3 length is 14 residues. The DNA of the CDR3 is TGTGCCAGCAGGAAGCGGGCCCAAGGAGATACGCAGTATTTT. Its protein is CASRKRAQGDTQYF.

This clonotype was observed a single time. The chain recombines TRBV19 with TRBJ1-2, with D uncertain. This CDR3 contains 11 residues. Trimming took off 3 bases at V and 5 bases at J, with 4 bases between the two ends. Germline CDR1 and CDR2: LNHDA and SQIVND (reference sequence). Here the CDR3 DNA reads TGTGCCAGTAGTATGGAGTATGGCTACACCTTC. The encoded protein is CASSMEYGYTF. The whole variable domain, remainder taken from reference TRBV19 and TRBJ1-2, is DGGITQSPKYLFRKEGQNVTLSCEQNLNHDAMYWYRQDPGQGLRLIYYSQIVNDFQKGDIAEGYSVSREKKESFPLTVTSAQKNPTAFYLCASSMEYGYTFGSGTRLTVV.

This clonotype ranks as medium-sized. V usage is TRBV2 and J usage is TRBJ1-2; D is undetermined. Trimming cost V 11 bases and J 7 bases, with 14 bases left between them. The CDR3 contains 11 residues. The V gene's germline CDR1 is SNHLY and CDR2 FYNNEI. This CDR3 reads CAEFGSGGYTF. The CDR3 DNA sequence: TGTGCCGAGTTCGGGTCCGGTGGCTACACCTTC.

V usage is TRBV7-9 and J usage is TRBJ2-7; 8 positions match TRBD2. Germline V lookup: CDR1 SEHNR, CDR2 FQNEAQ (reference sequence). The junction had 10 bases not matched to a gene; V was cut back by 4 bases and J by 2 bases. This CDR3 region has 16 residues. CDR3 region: CASSSRAGASTYEQYF. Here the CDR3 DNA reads TGTGCCAGCAGCTCCAGAGCGGGAGCCTCTACCTACGAGCAGTACTTC.

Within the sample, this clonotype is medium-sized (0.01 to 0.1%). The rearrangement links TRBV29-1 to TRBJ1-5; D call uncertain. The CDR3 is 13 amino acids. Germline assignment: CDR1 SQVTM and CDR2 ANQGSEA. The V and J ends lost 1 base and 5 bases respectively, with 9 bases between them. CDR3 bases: TGCAGCGTTGAAGTGTCCCGGGATCAGCCCCAGCATTTT. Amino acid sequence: CSVEVSRDQPQHF.

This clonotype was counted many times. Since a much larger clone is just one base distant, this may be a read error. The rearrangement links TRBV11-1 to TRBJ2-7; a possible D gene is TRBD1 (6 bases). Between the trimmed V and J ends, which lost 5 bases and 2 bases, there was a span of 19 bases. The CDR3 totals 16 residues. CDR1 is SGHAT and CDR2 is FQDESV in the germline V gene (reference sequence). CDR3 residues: CASSITGTSVAYEQYF. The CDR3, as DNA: TGTGCCAGCAGCATAACAGGGACCTCTGTAGCCTACGAGCAGTACTTC.

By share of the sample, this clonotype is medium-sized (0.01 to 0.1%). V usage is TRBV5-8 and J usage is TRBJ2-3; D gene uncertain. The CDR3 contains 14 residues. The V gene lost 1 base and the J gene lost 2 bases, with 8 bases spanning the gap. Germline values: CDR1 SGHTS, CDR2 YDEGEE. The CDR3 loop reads CASSLYSHTDTQYF. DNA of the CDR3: TGTGCCAGCAGCTTGTACTCCCACACAGATACGCAGTATTTT.

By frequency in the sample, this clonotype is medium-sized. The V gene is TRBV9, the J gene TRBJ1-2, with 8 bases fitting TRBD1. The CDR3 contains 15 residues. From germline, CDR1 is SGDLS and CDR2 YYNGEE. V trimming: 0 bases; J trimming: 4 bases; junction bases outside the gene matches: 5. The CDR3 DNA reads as TGTGCCAGCAGCGTAGGAGGCACAGGGGGCTATGGCTACACCTTC. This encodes CASSVGGTGGYGYTF.

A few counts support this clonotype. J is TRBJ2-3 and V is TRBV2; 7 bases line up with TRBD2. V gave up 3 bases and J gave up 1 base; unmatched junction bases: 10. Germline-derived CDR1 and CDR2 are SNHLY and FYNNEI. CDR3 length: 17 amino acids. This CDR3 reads CASSEFAGVIGTDTQYF. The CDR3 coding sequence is TGTGCCAGCAGTGAGTTTGCGGGAGTGATAGGCACAGATACGCAGTATTTT.

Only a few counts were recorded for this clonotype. The CDR3 loop is CASSSQGGFGGYTF. The CDR3 nucleotides read TGTGCCAGCAGCTCCCAGGGGGGGTTCGGTGGCTACACCTTC. The chain recombines TRBV7-8 with TRBJ1-2, with 7 bases identical to TRBD1. In germline, CDR1 is SGHVS, CDR2 FQNEAQ. This CDR3 spans 14 amino acids. Losses at the gene ends were 4 bases for V and 7 bases for J; bases not matched to a gene: 9.

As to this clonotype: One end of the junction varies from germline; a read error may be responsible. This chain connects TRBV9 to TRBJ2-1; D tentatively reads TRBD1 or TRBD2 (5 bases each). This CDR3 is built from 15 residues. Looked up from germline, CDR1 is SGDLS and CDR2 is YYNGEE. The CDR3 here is CASSVFRGRYNEHFF. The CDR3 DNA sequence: TGTGCGAGCAGCGTATTTCGGGGCCGATACAATGAGCATTTCTTC.

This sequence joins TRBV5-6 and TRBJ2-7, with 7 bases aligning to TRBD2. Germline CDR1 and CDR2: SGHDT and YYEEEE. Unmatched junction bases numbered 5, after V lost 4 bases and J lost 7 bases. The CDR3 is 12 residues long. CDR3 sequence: CASSRWGGEQYF. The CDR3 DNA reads TGTGCCAGCAGCAGATGGGGGGGGGAGCAGTACTTC.

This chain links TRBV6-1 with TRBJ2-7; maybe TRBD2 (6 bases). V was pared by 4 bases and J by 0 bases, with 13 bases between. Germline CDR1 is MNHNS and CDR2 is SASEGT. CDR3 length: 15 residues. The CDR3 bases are TGTGCCAGCAGTGCGTTGGGACTTGGCTCCTACGAGCAGTACTTC. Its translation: CASSALGLGSYEQYF.

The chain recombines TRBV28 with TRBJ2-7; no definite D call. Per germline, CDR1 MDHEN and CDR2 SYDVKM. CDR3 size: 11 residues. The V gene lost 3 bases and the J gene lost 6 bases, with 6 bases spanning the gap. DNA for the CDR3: TGTGCCAGCAGTTTTGGCCTCGAGCAGTACTTC. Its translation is CASSFGLEQYF. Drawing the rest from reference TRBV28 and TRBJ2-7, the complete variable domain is DVKVTQSSRYLVKRTGEKVFLECVQDMDHENMFWYRQDPGLGLRLIYFSYDVKMKEKGDIPEGYSVSREKKERFSLILESASTNQTSMYLCASSFGLEQYFGPGTRLTVT.

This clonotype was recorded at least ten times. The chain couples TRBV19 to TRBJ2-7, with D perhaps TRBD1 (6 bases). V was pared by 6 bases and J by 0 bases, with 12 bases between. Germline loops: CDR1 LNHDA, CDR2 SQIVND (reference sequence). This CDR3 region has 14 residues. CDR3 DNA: TGTGCCAGTAGGACAACAGGGAGCTCCTACGAGCAGTACTTC. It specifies CASRTTGSSYEQYF.